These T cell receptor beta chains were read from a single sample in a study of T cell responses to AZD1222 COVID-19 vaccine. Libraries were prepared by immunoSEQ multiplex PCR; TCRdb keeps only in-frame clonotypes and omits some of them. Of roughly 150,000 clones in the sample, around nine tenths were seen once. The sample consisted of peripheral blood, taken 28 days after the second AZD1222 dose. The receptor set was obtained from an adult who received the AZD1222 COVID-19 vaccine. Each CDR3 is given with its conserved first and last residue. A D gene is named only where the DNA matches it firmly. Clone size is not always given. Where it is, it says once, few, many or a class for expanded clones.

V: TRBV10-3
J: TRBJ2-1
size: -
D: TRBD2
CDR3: CASGASGAEQFF
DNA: TGTGCCTCTGGGGCTAGCGGGGCTGAGCAGTTCTTC

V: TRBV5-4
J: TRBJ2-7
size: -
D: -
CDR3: CASSSPAQSSYEQYF
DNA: TGTGCCAGCAGCTCCCCCGCCCAAAGCTCCTACGAGCAGTACTTC

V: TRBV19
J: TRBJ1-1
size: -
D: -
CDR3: CASRQGGGQGAEAFF
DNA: TGTGCCAGTAGGCAAGGTGGGGGACAAGGCGCTGAAGCTTTCTTT

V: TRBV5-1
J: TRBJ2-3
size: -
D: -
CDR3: CASSPTGSMHTQYF
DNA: TGCGCCAGCAGCCCAACGGGGAGCATGCATACGCAGTATTTT

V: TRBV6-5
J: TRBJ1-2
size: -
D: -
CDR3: CASSNYSGYGYTF
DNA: TGTGCCAGCAGCAACTATTCAGGGTATGGCTACACCTTC

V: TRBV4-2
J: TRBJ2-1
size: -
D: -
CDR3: CASSQHEGNEQFF
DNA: TGTGCCAGCAGCCAACACGAGGGCAATGAGCAGTTCTTC

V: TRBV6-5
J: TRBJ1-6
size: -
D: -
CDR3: CASSYSGSGENSPLHF
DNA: TGTGCCAGCAGTTACTCGGGATCGGGAGAAAATTCACCCCTCCACTTT

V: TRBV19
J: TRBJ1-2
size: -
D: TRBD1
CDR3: CASSIGTGPSYGYTF
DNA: TGTGCCAGTAGTATCGGGACAGGGCCGAGCTATGGCTACACCTTC

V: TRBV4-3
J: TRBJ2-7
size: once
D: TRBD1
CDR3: CASSPGTGFEEQYF
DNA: TGCGCCAGCAGCCCCGGGACAGGGTTCGAAGAGCAGTACTTC

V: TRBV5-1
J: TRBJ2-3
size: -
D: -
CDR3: CASSLEPPWVNTDTQYF
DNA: TGCGCCAGCAGCTTGGAGCCTCCTTGGGTCAACACAGATACGCAGTATTTT

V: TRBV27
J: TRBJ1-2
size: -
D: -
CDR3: CASRKGNYGYTF
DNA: TGTGCCAGCCGTAAGGGGAACTATGGCTACACCTTC

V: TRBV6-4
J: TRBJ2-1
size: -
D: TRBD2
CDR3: CASRTSAESYNEQFF
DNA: TGTGCCAGCAGAACTAGCGCTGAGTCCTACAATGAGCAGTTCTTC

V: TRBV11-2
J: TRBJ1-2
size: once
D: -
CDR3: CASSSGIYGGTF
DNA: TGTGCCAGCAGCTCGGGGATCTATGGAGGCACCTTC

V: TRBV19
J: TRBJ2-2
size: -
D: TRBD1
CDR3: CASSKDGTDTGELFF
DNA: TGTGCCAGTAGTAAAGACGGGACAGACACCGGGGAGCTGTTTTTT

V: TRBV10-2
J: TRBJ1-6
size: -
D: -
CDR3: CASSGQGINSPLHF
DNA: TGCGCCAGCAGTGGGCAGGGGATTAATTCACCCCTCCACTTT

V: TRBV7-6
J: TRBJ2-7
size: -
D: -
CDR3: CASSLGGGGAYEQYF
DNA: TGTGCCAGCAGCTTAGGCGGAGGGGGGGCCTACGAGCAGTACTTC

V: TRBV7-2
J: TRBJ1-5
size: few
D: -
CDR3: CASSPGIPGRPQHF
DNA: TGTGCCAGCAGCCCCGGGATCCCGGGTAGGCCCCAGCATTTT

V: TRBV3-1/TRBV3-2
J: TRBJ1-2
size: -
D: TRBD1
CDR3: CASTQGGRGYTF
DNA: TGTGCCAGCACCCAGGGGGGGCGCGGCTACACCTTC

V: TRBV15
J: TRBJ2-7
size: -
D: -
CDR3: CAAGDRRAYEQYF
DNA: TGTGCCGCCGGGGATAGGAGGGCCTACGAGCAGTACTTC

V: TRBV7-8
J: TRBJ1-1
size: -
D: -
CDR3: CASSLAQRDTEAFF
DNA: TGTGCCAGCAGCTTAGCGCAAAGGGACACTGAAGCTTTCTTT

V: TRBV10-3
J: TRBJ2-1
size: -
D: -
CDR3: CASRVAVSSYNEQFF
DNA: TGTGCCTCGCGGGTGGCAGTCTCCTCCTACAATGAGCAGTTCTTC

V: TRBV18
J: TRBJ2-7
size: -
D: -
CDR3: CASSPQGKVYEQYF
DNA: TGTGCCAGCTCACCGCAGGGCAAGGTCTACGAGCAGTACTTC

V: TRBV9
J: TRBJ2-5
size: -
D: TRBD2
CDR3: CASSVGPSGIVETQYF
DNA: TGTGCCAGCAGCGTAGGTCCTAGCGGGATAGTGGAGACCCAGTACTTC

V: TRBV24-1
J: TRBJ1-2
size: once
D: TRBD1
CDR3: CATSDLIREGARPGYTF
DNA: TGTGCCACCAGTGATTTGATTCGCGAGGGGGCGCGACCCGGCTACACCTTC

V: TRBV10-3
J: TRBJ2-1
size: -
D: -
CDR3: CAISAIGRGDNEQFF
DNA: TGTGCCATCAGTGCAATAGGTAGGGGGGACAATGAGCAGTTCTTC

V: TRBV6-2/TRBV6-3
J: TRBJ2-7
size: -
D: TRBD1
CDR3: CASSDRGSEQYF
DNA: TGTGCCAGCAGTGACAGGGGATCCGAGCAGTACTTC

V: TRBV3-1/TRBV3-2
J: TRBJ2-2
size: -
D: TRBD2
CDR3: CASSPSGANTGELFF
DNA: TGTGCCAGCAGCCCTAGCGGGGCGAACACCGGGGAGCTGTTTTTT

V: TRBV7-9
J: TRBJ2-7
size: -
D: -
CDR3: CASSFGQSLYF
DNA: TGTGCCAGCAGCTTCGGACAGTCCCTATACTTC

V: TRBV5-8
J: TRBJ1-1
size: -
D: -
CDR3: CASSLEGRGNTEAFF
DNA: TGTGCCAGCAGCTTGGAGGGGAGGGGTAACACTGAAGCTTTCTTT

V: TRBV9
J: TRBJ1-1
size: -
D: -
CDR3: CASSPTQGVWGTEAFF
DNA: TGTGCCAGCAGCCCAACCCAGGGTGTCTGGGGCACTGAAGCTTTCTTT

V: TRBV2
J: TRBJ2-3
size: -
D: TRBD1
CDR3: CASTQGTDTQYF
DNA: TGTGCCAGCACACAGGGGACAGATACGCAGTATTTT

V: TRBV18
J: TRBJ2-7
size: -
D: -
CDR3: CASSPREPGQTYEQYF
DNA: TGTGCCAGCTCACCAAGGGAGCCGGGACAAACCTACGAGCAGTACTTC

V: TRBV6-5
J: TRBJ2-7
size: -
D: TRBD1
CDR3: CASIGHGQGYLEQYF
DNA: TGTGCCAGCATAGGGCATGGACAGGGGTATCTCGAGCAGTACTTC

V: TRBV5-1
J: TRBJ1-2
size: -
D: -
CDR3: CASSLERPLANYGYTF
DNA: TGCGCCAGCAGCTTGGAGCGACCCCTAGCTAACTATGGCTACACCTTC

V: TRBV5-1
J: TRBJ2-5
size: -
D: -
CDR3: CASSLAAGKETQYF
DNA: TGCGCCAGCAGCTTGGCGGCCGGGAAAGAGACCCAGTACTTC

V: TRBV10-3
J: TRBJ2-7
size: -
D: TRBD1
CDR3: CTISEGITGAHYEQYF
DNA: TGTACCATCAGTGAGGGGATAACAGGGGCACACTACGAGCAGTACTTC

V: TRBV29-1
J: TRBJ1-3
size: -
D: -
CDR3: CSGQGVGNTIYF
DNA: TGCAGCGGCCAGGGAGTTGGAAACACCATATATTTT

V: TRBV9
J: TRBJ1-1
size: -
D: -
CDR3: CASSPIPGQGNTEAFF
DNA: TGTGCCAGCAGCCCCATCCCCGGGCAGGGGAACACTGAAGCTTTCTTT